Listed here is a single T cell receptor (beta chain). Its antigen remains unknown. V lost 4 bases, J lost 0 bases, and 4 bases lay in between. From germline, CDR1 is SGHAT and CDR2 FQNNGV. This CDR3 contains 14 residues. Profiling relied on immunoSEQ multiplex PCR, and the TCRdb table lists in-frame clones only, not all of them. Found here are about 140,000 clones, more than 80% of them singletons; the top ten hold less than 0.95%. The source of the sample is a study of T cell responses to AZD1222 COVID-19 vaccine. Study findings and constraints: Targeting of unmutated variant regions was reportedly seen in nearly half of spike-specific TCRs. Donors were largely white British and mainly female; clonal diversity was possibly underestimated. Spike-specific TCR breadth and depth went up after people got two AZD1222 doses.

This clonotype was sampled from an adult in good health. Sequencing was performed on peripheral blood, taken on day 0 of MenACWY control vaccination. The rearrangement joins TRBV11-2 to TRBJ2-6; the D is unclear. CDR3 nucleotides: TGTGCCAGCAGCTATTTCTCTGGGGCCAACGTCCTGACTTTC. Residues: CASSYFSGANVLTF.